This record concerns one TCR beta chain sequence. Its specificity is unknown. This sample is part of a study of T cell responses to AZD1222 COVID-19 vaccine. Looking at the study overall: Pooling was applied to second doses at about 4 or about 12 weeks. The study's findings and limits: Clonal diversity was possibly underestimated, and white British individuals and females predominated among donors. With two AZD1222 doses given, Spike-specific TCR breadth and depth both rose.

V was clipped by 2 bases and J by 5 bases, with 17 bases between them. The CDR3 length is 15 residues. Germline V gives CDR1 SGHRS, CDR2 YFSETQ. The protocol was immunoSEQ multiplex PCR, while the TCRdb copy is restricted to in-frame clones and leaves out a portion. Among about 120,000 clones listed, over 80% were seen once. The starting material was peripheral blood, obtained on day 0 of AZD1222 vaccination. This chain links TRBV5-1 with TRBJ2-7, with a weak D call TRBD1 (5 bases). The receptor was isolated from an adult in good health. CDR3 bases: TGCGCCAGCAGCTTTGCAGGGTCTCCGGTTAACGAGCAGTACTTC. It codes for CASSFAGSPVNEQYF.